A single sample gave rise to the 29 T cell receptor beta chains below, sequenced in a study of beta chain features in type 1 diabetes. Sequencing targeted expressed TCRB transcripts, as all isolated RNA had been reverse transcribed. Repertoires were generated with immunoSEQ multiplex PCR, while TCRdb's copy carries only in-frame clones and drops some. Of hundreds of thousands of clones in the sample, about 14% were seen once. The sample comprised naive CD4+ T cells from blood. Receptors originate from a man between 18 and 35 years old in good health.

The V and J genes are TRBV11-1 and TRBJ2-1; 9 bases agree with TRBD1. Germline V gives CDR1 SGHAT, CDR2 FQDESV (reference sequence). The CDR3 covers 15 residues. Trimming removed 4 bases from V and 7 bases from J; junction bases left unmatched: 8. CDR3 region: CASSSPGTGMNEQFF. The CDR3 bases are TGTGCCAGCAGCTCTCCCGGGACAGGGATGAATGAGCAGTTCTTC. Full variable domain (missing parts from reference TRBV11-1 and TRBJ2-1): EAEVAQSPRYKITEKSQAVAFWCDPISGHATLYWYRQILGQGPELLVQFQDESVVDDSQLPKDRFSAERLKGVDSTLKIQPAELGDSAMYLCASSSPGTGMNEQFFGPGTRLTVL.

The chain joins TRBV9 to TRBJ1-5; TRBD1 is a possible D gene (6 bases). The CDR3 has 15 amino acids. Germline CDR1 SGDLS, CDR2 YYNGEE. V was cut by 0 bases and J by 7 bases, with 14 bases left in between. CDR3: CASSVGAGVEQPQHF. DNA of the CDR3: TGTGCCAGCAGCGTAGGGGCAGGGGTAGAGCAGCCCCAGCATTTT.

The rearrangement joins TRBV2 to TRBJ2-1, with 7 positions matching TRBD2. Germline V gives CDR1 SNHLY, CDR2 FYNNEI. V dropped 2 bases and J dropped 8; count of bases not matched to a gene: 9. The CDR3 is made up of 15 amino acids. CDR3 coding DNA: TGTGCCAGCAGTGAACGGCCAGCGGGGTCGGATGAGCAGTTCTTC. As protein: CASSERPAGSDEQFF.

The chain employs TRBV18 and TRBJ1-5, with D unclear. Trimming pared 5 bases from V and 0 bases from J, leaving 5 bases between. Germline CDR1 is KGHSH and CDR2 is LQKENI. The CDR3 runs to 13 residues. The CDR3 here is CASSMDSNQPQHF. DNA of the CDR3: TGTGCCAGCTCAATGGATAGCAATCAGCCCCAGCATTTT.

This clone showed up just a few times. The genes are TRBV7-9 and TRBJ1-5; 8 positions match TRBD1. Trimming cost V 3 bases and J 7 bases; bases outside gene matches: 8. The CDR3 length is 15 residues. Germline-derived CDR1 and CDR2 are SEHNR and FQNEAQ (reference sequence). The CDR3: CASSFAAGGGQPQHF. The CDR3 DNA reads as TGTGCCAGCAGCTTTGCGGCAGGGGGCGGGCAGCCCCAGCATTTT.

The chain uses TRBV7-6 and TRBJ2-2; 7 bases are a match to TRBD2. The CDR3 has 15 residues. CDR1 SGHVS and CDR2 FNYEAQ come from the germline V gene. Losses at the gene ends were 6 bases for V and 5 bases for J; bases not matched to a gene: 9. CDR3: CASRKTSTVTGELFF. CDR3 nucleotide sequence: TGTGCCAGCAGAAAGACTAGCACAGTGACCGGGGAGCTGTTTTTT. Together with reference TRBV7-6 and TRBJ2-2, the CDR3 gives the full variable domain: GAGVSQSPRYKVTKRGQDVALRCDPISGHVSLYWYRQALGQGPEFLTYFNYEAQQDKSGLPNDRFSAERPEGSISTLTIQRTEQRDSAMYRCASRKTSTVTGELFFGEGSRLTVL.

V and J are TRBV6-1 and TRBJ2-7; TRBD2 might be the D (6 bases). This CDR3 has 14 residues. V dropped 6 bases and J dropped 3 bases, with 15 bases sitting between them. CDR1 is MNHNS and CDR2 is SASEGT in the germline V gene. In nucleotides, the CDR3 is TGTGCCAGCAGGGATGGGGGGAATGACTACGAGCAGTACTTC. Encoded protein: CASRDGGNDYEQYF.

This chain joins TRBV5-1 and TRBJ2-1; 10 bases align to TRBD2. Per the germline V gene, CDR1 is SGHRS and CDR2 is YFSETQ. The CDR3 spans 14 residues. Losses at the gene ends were 2 bases for V and 5 bases for J; bases not matched to a gene: 1. The CDR3 DNA sequence: TGCGCCAGCAGCTTACTAGCGGGAAACAATGAGCAGTTCTTC. Encoded protein: CASSLLAGNNEQFF.

This clone was detected only a few times. The V gene is TRBV4-3, the J gene TRBJ2-6; no definite D call. Germline CDR1 is LGHNA and CDR2 is YSLEER. V shed 3 bases and J shed 2 bases, with 14 bases lying between them. The length of the CDR3 is 17 residues. The CDR3 nucleotides read TGCGCCAGCAGCCAGCTTCTGAAGGGTGCTGGGGCCAACGTCCTGACTTTC. It encodes CASSQLLKGAGANVLTF.

This clone was seen a few times. The V call is TRBV2, the J call TRBJ2-1; D gene unclear. The V gene lost 5 bases and the J gene lost 7 bases, with 6 bases spanning the gap. The germline V gene has CDR1 SNHLY and CDR2 FYNNEI. This CDR3 region has 11 residues. The CDR3 spells CASSPENEQFF. The CDR3 coding sequence is TGTGCCAGCAGTCCAGAAAATGAGCAGTTCTTC.

This chain uses TRBV7-2 with TRBJ1-4, with 9 bases that match TRBD1. Germline lookup yields CDR1 SGHTA and CDR2 FQGNSA. V shed 3 bases, J shed 7 bases, and the junction held 3 bases outside the gene matches. CDR3 length: 14 amino acids. CDR3 nucleotides: TGTGCCAGCAGCTTGGGACAGGGCCCTGAAAAACTGTTTTTT. It yields the protein CASSLGQGPEKLFF.

This clone was detected only a few times. J is TRBJ1-4 and V is TRBV7-2; no definite D call. The V end was cut by 0 bases, the J end by 8 bases, with 10 bases between. Germline CDR1 reads SGHTA; CDR2 reads FQGNSA. The CDR3 spans 14 residues. CDR3 sequence reads: CASSLASTAEKLFF. The CDR3 DNA follows: TGTGCCAGCAGCTTAGCGTCGACGGCGGAAAAACTGTTTTTT.

The V call is TRBV9, the J call TRBJ1-1; unclear D gene. V shed 0 bases and J shed 4 bases, with 19 bases lying between them. The length of the CDR3 is 17 residues. CDR1 is SGDLS, CDR2 YYNGEE, per germline. The CDR3 sequence: CASSVGDTRRVGTEAFF. The DNA for the CDR3 is TGTGCCAGCAGCGTAGGAGACACCCGAAGGGTAGGCACTGAAGCTTTCTTT.

As regards this clone: One end of the junction fails to match germline, which may point to a read error. The chain recombines TRBV7-2 with TRBJ2-1; D possibly matches TRBD1 or TRBD2 (5 bases each). In germline, CDR1 is SGHTA, CDR2 FQGNSA. This CDR3 has 11 residues. CDR3 DNA: TGCGAAACCTGGGGGTACAATGAGCAGTTCTTC. It translates to CETWGYNEQFF.

The V gene is TRBV28, the J gene TRBJ1-5; possible D gene TRBD1, 6 bases. The V and J ends lost 3 bases and 3 bases respectively, with 15 bases between them. The CDR3 is 16 residues long. Germline loops: CDR1 MDHEN, CDR2 SYDVKM. CDR3 DNA sequence: TGTGCCAGCAGTTTCAGTTCCGGGACATTCAATCAGCCCCAGCATTTT. Protein: CASSFSSGTFNQPQHF.

This clone has ten or more counts. The V call is TRBV5-4, the J call TRBJ2-4; 7 bases are shared with TRBD2. The CDR3 covers 16 residues. V lost 6 bases to trimming and J lost 1 base; unmatched junction nucleotides: 10. Germline loops: CDR1 SGHNT, CDR2 YYREEE (reference sequence). The CDR3 region is CASTQGGSLAKNIQYF. CDR3 DNA sequence: TGTGCCAGCACCCAGGGCGGGAGCCTGGCCAAAAACATTCAGTACTTC.

The table lists this clone with many counts. The same CDR3 arises from other DNA sequences in this sample as well. The V gene is TRBV18, the J gene TRBJ2-4, with D hard to call. The germline V and J ends were trimmed by 2 bases and 7 bases, with 3 bases remaining between them. CDR1 and CDR2 (germline): KGHSH, LQKENI. The CDR3 extends over 11 amino acids. The CDR3 loop reads CASSPGNIQYF. CDR3 bases: TGTGCCAGCTCACCAGGGAACATTCAGTACTTC.

The genes are TRBV29-1 and TRBJ1-1, with D uncertain. V lost 3 bases and J 0 bases, leaving 8 bases between the germline ends. This CDR3 spans 13 amino acids. Per the germline V gene, CDR1 is SQVTM and CDR2 is ANQGSEA. The CDR3 DNA reads as TGCAGCGTTGACAAACAGATGAACACTGAAGCTTTCTTT. Encoded protein: CSVDKQMNTEAFF.

This clone came up a few times. The identical CDR3 is also encoded by other nucleotide sequences in the sample. The chain carries TRBV7-2 and TRBJ2-7; D gene ambiguous. Germline-derived CDR1 and CDR2 are SGHTA and FQGNSA. The CDR3 sequence is 14 residues long. Trimming took 0 bases from V and 2 from J, leaving 8 bases between them. The CDR3 DNA sequence: TGTGCCAGCAGCTTAGCTGGCCTGGCCTACGAGCAGTACTTC. This encodes CASSLAGLAYEQYF.

The V and J genes are TRBV11-3 and TRBJ2-7, with D unresolved. Germline V CDR1 and CDR2: SGHNT, YENEEA. The CDR3 consists of 12 residues. V lost 3 bases and J 6 bases, leaving 9 bases between the germline ends. The CDR3 DNA reads TGTGCCAGCAGCTTCCCGGCACGCGAGCAGTACTTC. This sequence encodes CASSFPAREQYF.

This clone appeared a few times. CDR3 region: CAISGAGTGFYGYTF. In DNA form, the CDR3 reads TGTGCCATCAGTGGGGCCGGGACAGGGTTCTATGGCTACACCTTC. The genes are TRBV10-3 and TRBJ1-2; 9 positions match TRBD1. The germline CDR1 and CDR2 sequences are ENHRY and SYGVKD. The CDR3 totals 15 residues. The V gene end was trimmed by 4 bases and the J gene end by 4 bases; junction bases not matched to a gene: 7.

This clone has only a few counts. V usage is TRBV15 and J usage is TRBJ2-2, with D hard to call. Germline V gene data show CDR1 as LNHNV and CDR2 as YYDKDF (reference sequence). Trimming pared 1 base from V and 6 bases from J, leaving 9 bases between. CDR3 length: 14 amino acids. The CDR3: CATSRGGSPGELFF. The CDR3 coding sequence is TGTGCCACCAGCAGAGGGGGAAGCCCCGGGGAGCTGTTTTTT.

The CDR3 DNA sequence: TGTGCCATCAGTGACCAGGTGGGGGTACACCGGACAGCTTTCTTT. Translating it yields CAISDQVGVHRTAFF. J is TRBJ1-1 and V is TRBV10-3; D is perhaps TRBD1 (5 bases). CDR3 length: 15 amino acids. The germline V and J ends were trimmed by 3 bases and 10 bases, with 21 bases remaining between them. In germline, CDR1 is ENHRY, CDR2 SYGVKD.

This clone was counted only a few times. The genes are TRBV28 and TRBJ1-3, with a possible D match to TRBD1 (6 bases). Trimming took off 4 bases at V and 3 bases at J, with 13 bases between the two ends. Germline CDR1 reads MDHEN; CDR2 reads SYDVKM. This CDR3 contains 15 residues. The CDR3: CASSSPGEYGNTIYF. As DNA, the CDR3 is TGTGCCAGCAGTTCACCAGGGGAATATGGAAACACCATATATTTT. Full variable domain (missing parts from reference TRBV28 and TRBJ1-3): DVKVTQSSRYLVKRTGEKVFLECVQDMDHENMFWYRQDPGLGLRLIYFSYDVKMKEKGDIPEGYSVSREKKERFSLILESASTNQTSMYLCASSSPGEYGNTIYFGEGSWLTVV.

This rearrangement joins TRBV9 to TRBJ2-3; 9 bases align to TRBD2. Germline trimming cut 0 bases from V and 0 bases from J; bases unmatched to any gene: 11. The CDR3 consists of 19 residues. Per germline, CDR1 SGDLS and CDR2 YYNGEE. CDR3 in amino acids: CASSVGLAGGSRSTDTQYF. The DNA for the CDR3 is TGTGCCAGCAGCGTAGGGTTGGCGGGGGGGTCCCGAAGCACAGATACGCAGTATTTT.

The chain recombines TRBV9 with TRBJ2-2, with a weak D call TRBD1 (6 bases). Germline CDR1 and CDR2: SGDLS and YYNGEE. The V end lost 2 bases, the J end lost 3 bases, and 8 bases lay between the germline ends. This CDR3 contains 14 residues. The CDR3 region is CASSVAGDTGELFF. The CDR3 DNA is TGTGCCAGCAGCGTTGCAGGGGACACCGGGGAGCTGTTTTTT.

This clone was observed a handful of times. The rearrangement links TRBV5-1 to TRBJ2-1; no reliable D call. This CDR3 comprises 18 residues. CDR1 is SGHRS, CDR2 YFSETQ, per germline. V shed 3 bases and J shed 2 bases, with 21 bases lying between them. The chain's CDR3 is CASSWPTSRESTYNEQFF. For the CDR3, the DNA is TGCGCCAGCAGCTGGCCCACTTCACGCGAGTCCACCTACAATGAGCAGTTCTTC.

There are a few counts of this clone. J is TRBJ2-2 and V is TRBV5-1; 8 bases match TRBD1. V lost 2 bases and J lost 0; bases outside the gene matches: 0. CDR1 SGHRS and CDR2 YFSETQ come from the germline V gene. The CDR3 loop spans 15 amino acids. The CDR3 coding sequence is TGCGCCAGCAGCTTACAGGGGGCGAACACCGGGGAGCTGTTTTTT. It encodes CASSLQGANTGELFF.

This clone was recorded a few times. This CDR3 reads CASSQRVEQYF. For the CDR3, the DNA is TGTGCCAGCAGCCAACGGGTAGAGCAGTACTTC. The chain is built from TRBV7-8 and TRBJ2-7; D is ambiguous. CDR1 and CDR2 from the germline V gene are SGHVS and FQNEAQ. The CDR3 covers 11 residues. With 5 bases removed from V and 7 bases from J, the gap between germline ends came to 9 bases.